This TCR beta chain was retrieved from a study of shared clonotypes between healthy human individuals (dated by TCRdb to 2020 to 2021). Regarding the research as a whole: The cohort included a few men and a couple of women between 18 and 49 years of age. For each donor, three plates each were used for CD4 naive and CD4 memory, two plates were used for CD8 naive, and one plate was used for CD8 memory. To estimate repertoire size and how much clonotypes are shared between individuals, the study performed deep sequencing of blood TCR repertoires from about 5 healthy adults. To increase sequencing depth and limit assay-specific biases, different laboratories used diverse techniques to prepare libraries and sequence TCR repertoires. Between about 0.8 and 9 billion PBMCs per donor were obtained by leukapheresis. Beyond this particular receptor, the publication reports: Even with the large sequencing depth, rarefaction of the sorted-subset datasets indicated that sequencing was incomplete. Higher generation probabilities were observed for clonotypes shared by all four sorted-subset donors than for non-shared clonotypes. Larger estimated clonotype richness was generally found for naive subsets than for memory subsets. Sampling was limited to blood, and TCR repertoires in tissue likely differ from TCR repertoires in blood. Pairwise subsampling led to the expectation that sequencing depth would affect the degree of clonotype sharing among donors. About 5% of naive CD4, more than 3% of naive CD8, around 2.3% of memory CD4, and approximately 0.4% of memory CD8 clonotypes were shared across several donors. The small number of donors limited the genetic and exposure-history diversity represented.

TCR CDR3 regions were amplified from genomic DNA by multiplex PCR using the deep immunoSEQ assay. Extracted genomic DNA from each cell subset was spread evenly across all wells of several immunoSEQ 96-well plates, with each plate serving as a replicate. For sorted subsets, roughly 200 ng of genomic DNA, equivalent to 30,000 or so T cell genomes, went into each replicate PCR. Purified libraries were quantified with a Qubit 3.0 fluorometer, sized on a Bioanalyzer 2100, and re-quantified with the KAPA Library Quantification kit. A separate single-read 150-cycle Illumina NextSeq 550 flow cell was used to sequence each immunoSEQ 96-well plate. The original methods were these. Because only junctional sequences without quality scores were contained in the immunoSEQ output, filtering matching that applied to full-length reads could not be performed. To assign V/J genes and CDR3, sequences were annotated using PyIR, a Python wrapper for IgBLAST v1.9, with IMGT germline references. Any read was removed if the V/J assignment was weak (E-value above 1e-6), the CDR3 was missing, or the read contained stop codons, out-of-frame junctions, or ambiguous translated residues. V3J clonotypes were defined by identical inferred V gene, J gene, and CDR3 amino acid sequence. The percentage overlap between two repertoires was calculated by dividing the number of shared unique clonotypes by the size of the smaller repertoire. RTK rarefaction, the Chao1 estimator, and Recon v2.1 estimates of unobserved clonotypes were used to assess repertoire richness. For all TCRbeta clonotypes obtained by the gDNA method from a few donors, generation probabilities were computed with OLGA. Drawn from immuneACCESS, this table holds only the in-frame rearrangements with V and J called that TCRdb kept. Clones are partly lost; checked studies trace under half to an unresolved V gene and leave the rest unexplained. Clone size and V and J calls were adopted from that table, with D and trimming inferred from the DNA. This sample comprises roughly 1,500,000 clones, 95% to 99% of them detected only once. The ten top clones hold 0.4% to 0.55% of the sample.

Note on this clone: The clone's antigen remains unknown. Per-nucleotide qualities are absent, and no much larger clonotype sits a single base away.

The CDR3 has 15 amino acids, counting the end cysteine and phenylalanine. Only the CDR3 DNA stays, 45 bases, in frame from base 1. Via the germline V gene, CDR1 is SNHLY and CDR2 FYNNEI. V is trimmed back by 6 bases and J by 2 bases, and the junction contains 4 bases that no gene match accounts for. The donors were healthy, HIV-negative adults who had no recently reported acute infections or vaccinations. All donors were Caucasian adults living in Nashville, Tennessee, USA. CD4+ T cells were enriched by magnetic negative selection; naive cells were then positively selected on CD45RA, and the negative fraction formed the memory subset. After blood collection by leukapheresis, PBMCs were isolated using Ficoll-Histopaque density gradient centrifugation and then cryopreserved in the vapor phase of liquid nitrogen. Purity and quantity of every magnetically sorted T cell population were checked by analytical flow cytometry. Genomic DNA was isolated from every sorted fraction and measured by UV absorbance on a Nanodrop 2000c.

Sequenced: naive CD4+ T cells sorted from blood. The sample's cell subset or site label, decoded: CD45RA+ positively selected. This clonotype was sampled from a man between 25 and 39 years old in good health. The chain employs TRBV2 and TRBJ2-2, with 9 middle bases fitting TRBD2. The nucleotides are TGTGCCAGCAGATCCGGGACTAGCAACACCGGGGAGCTGTTTTTT. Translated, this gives CASRSGTSNTGELFF.